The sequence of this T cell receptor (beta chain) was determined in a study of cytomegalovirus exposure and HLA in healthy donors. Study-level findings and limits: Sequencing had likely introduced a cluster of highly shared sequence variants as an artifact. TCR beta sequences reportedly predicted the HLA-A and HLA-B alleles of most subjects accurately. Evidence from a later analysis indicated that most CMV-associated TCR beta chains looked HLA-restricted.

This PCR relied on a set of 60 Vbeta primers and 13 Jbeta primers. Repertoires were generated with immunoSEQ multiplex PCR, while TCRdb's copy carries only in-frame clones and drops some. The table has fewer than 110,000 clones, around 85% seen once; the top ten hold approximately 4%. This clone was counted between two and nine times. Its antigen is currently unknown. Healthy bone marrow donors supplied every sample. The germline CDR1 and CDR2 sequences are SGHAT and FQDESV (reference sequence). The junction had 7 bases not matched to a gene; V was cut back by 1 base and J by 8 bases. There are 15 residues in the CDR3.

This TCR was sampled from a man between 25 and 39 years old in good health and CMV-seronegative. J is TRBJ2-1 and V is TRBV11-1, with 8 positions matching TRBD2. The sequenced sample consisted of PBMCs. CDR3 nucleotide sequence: TGTGCCAGCAGCTTAGTTCCGGGAGGGCTCCATGAGCAGTTCTTC. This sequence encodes CASSLVPGGLHEQFF.